The entry below describes one T cell receptor (beta chain). The antigen is unknown. This sample also contains other DNA sequences that code for the same CDR3. Trimming at V came to 0 bases and at J to 7 bases, leaving 3 bases not matched to a gene. The germline V gene has CDR1 KGHSH and CDR2 LQKENI. This CDR3 spans 13 amino acids. The data originate from a study of cytomegalovirus exposure and HLA in healthy donors. Findings and caveats of the study: With later analysis, a missense DCLRE1C variant became linked to TCR beta V- and J-gene trimming. Earlier findings revealed that most TCR beta V segments proved productive either about 90% or about 30% of the time. Most subjects had HLA-A and HLA-B alleles reportedly predicted accurately by TCR beta sequences.

The primer mix had 60 Vbeta and 13 Jbeta primers. Produced via immunoSEQ multiplex PCR; TCRdb's table is partial and in-frame only. The sample consists of approximately 170,000 clones, around 78% of them appearing once. The sequence was collected from a woman younger than 45 in good health and CMV-seropositive. The sequencing sample was made of PBMCs. The chain recombines TRBV18 with TRBJ2-7; 7 nucleotides agree with TRBD1. The CDR3 is CASSPPTGREQYF. DNA of the CDR3: TGTGCCAGCTCACCACCGACAGGGCGAGAGCAGTACTTC.